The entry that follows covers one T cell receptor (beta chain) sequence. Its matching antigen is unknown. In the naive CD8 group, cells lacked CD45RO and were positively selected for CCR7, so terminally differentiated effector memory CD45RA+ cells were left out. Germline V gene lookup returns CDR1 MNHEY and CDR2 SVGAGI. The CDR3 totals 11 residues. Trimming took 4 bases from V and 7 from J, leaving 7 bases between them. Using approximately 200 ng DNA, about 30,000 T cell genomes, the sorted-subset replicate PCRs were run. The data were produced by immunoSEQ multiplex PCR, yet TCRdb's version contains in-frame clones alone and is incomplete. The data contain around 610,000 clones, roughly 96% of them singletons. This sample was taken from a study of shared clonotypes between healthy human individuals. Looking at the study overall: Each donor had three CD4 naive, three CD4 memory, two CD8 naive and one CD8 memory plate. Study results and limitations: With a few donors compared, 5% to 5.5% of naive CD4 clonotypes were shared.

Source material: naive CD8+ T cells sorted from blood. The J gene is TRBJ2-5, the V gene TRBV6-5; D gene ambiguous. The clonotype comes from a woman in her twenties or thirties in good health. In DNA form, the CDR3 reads TGTGCCAGCAGTTCCTCAGGGACCCAGTACTTC. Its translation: CASSSSGTQYF.